Listed below are T cell receptor beta chains from one sample, sequenced in a study of blood T cells in healthy people across ages. TCRdb re-called the 5' RACE reads with MiXCR, one entry per CDR3 protein. The data hold approximately 670,000 distinct CDR3 sequences, with around 38% observed a single time. The material sequenced was blood. The receptors were sampled from a man older than 75 in good health. CDR3s include the opening cysteine and the closing phenylalanine or tryptophan. D genes are given only for firm matches. The size of a clone is reported for some rows only, either as once, few or many, or as a class for expanded clones.

>TRBJ2-3|few|TRBV7-9|TRBD2
TGTGCCAGCAGTGTAACTAGCGGGGTTGGAGATACGCAGTATTTT
CASSVTSGVGDTQYF
>TRBJ2-7|few|TRBV7-2|-
TGTGCCAGCAGCGGGAGGGGACAGCAATCCTACGAGCAGTACTTC
CASSGRGQQSYEQYF
>TRBJ2-7|-|TRBV4-2|TRBD2
TGTGCCAGCAGCCAAGATCTTGGATCAGGGACTAGAGGCTACGAGCAGTACTTC
CASSQDLGSGTRGYEQYF
>TRBJ1-2|-|TRBV27|-
TGTGCCAGCAGTTTATCGAGGGGTGACGGAAACTATGGCTACACCTTC
CASSLSRGDGNYGYTF
>TRBJ2-1|many|TRBV7-2|TRBD2
TGTGCCAGCAGTAGCGGCGGGAGAGTGAATGAGCAGTTCTTC
CASSSGGRVNEQFF
>TRBJ2-4|few|TRBV20-1|-
TGCAGTGCTGGCCGTTCCTCGGGGCTCGCCAAAAACATTCAGTACTTC
CSAGRSSGLAKNIQYF
>TRBJ2-1|many|TRBV7-3|TRBD2
TGTGCCAGCAGCTTACGACTAGCTAACTACAATGAGCAGTTCTTC
CASSLRLANYNEQFF
>TRBJ2-7|few|TRBV18|-
TGTGCCAGCTCCCCAGGACAGAGTGACTACGAGCAGTACTTC
CASSPGQSDYEQYF
>TRBJ1-2|-|TRBV2|-
TGTGCCAGCAGTGTTAGGTCAGGTCTGGATGGCTACACCTTC
CASSVRSGLDGYTF
>TRBJ2-1|few|TRBV3-1|TRBD2
TGTGCCAGCAGCCAAGAGGCTAGCGGGGGTACTGAGCAGTTCTTC
CASSQEASGGTEQFF
>TRBJ1-6|few|TRBV20-1|-
TGCAGTGCTAGAGACCAATTCAGGGTAGCCCATAATTCACCCCTCCACTTT
CSARDQFRVAHNSPLHF
>TRBJ2-6|-|TRBV28|-
TGTGCCAGCAGTTCACAGGGTTCTCCCTCTGGGGCCAACGTCCTGACTTTC
CASSSQGSPSGANVLTF
>TRBJ1-2|-|TRBV7-2|-
TGTGCCAGCAGCTTAGTGACTCTTGGCTACACCTTC
CASSLVTLGYTF
>TRBJ1-2|-|TRBV5-1|TRBD1
TGCGCCAGCAGCTCGAATGGACAGGGGGCGACGAACTATGGCTACACCTTC
CASSSNGQGATNYGYTF
>TRBJ2-7|once|TRBV27|-
TGTGCCAGCAGTTTGGGCCCTGGGCCTCAATACGAGCAGTACTTC
CASSLGPGPQYEQYF
>TRBJ1-6|once|TRBV7-9|-
TGTGCCAGCACCCAGGGGAGGGAAAACTCACCCCTCCACTTT
CASTQGRENSPLHF
>TRBJ2-1|-|TRBV11-2|-
TGTGCCTGTGGTGGCCCTGACAATGAGCAGTTCTTC
CACGGPDNEQFF
>TRBJ2-1|-|TRBV9|TRBD1
TGTGCCAGCAGCGCGTCAGGGGGCATGGGCGTGTCGGAGCAGTTCTTC
CASSASGGMGVSEQFF
>TRBJ1-5|-|TRBV7-8|-
TGTGCCAGCGGAGGGAGGGACACCTATGAGCCCCAGCATTTT
CASGGRDTYEPQHF
>TRBJ1-6|once|TRBV12-3/TRBV12-4|-
TGTGCCAGCAGTTTATCCTTGGCAGGGGATGATTCACCCCTCCACTTT
CASSLSLAGDDSPLHF
>TRBJ1-1|-|TRBV5-5|-
TGTGCCAGCAGCTTGAGGGGAGGGGCCGGGACTGAAGCTTTCTTT
CASSLRGGAGTEAFF
>TRBJ2-5|few|TRBV10-1|-
TGCGCCAGCAGTGAGACAGTCCAAGAGACCCAGTACTTC
CASSETVQETQYF